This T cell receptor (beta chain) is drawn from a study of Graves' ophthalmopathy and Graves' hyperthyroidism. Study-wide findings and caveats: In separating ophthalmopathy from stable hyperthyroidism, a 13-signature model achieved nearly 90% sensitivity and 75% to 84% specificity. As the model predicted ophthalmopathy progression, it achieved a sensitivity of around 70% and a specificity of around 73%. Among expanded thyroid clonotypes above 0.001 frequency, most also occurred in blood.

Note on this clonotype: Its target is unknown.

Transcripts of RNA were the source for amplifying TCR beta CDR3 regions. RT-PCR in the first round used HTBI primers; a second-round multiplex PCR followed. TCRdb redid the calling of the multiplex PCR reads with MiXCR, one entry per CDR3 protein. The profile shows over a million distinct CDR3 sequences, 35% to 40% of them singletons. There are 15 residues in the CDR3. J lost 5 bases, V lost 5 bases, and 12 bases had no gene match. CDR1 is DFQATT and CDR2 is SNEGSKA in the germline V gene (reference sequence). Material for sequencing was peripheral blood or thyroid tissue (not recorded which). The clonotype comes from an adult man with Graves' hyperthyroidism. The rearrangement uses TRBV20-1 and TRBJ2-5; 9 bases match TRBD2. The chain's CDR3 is CSALIPAGGFETQYF. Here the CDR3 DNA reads TGCAGTGCTCTTATTCCAGCGGGGGGTTTCGAGACCCAGTACTTC.